The rows below give T cell receptor beta chains drawn from one sample of a study of T cell responses to AZD1222 COVID-19 vaccine. The data were produced by immunoSEQ multiplex PCR, yet TCRdb's version contains in-frame clones alone and is incomplete. The sample yields over 65,000 clones, 70% to 85% seen once. The source was peripheral blood, collected on day 0 of AZD1222 vaccination. These receptors were taken from an adult in good health. Both conserved end residues are part of each CDR3. Each record gives: V gene, clone size, J gene, D gene, CDR3 protein, CDR3 DNA. A D gene is named only where the DNA matches it firmly. Not all rows give a size; the values are once, few, many and, for expanded clones, a class.

>TRBV5-4|.|TRBJ1-6|.
CASSLDRNNSPLHF
TGTGCCAGCAGCCTCGACAGAAACAATTCACCCCTCCACTTT
>TRBV5-1|.|TRBJ2-6|.
CASSLSQARGANVLTF
TGCGCCAGCAGCTTGTCCCAGGCTAGGGGGGCCAACGTCCTGACTTTC
>TRBV15|.|TRBJ1-1|.
CATSRAKNTEAFF
TGTGCCACCAGCAGAGCAAAGAACACTGAAGCTTTCTTT
>TRBV29-1|.|TRBJ1-1|.
CSVDERDTEAFF
TGCAGCGTTGATGAAAGGGACACTGAAGCTTTCTTT
>TRBV5-6|.|TRBJ2-5|TRBD2
CASSLGTSGRGETQYF
TGTGCCAGCAGCTTGGGCACTAGCGGGAGGGGAGAGACCCAGTACTTC
>TRBV30|.|TRBJ1-4|.
CAWSTNAATNEKLFF
TGTGCCTGGAGTACCAATGCTGCAACTAATGAAAAACTGTTTTTT
>TRBV5-1|.|TRBJ2-2|.
CASRGPLELFF
TGCGCCAGCAGGGGGCCCCTCGAGCTGTTTTTT
>TRBV28|.|TRBJ2-3|.
CASRQGSSTDTQYF
TGTGCCAGCAGACAGGGCTCTAGCACAGATACGCAGTATTTT
>TRBV3-1/TRBV3-2|.|TRBJ2-3|.
CASSQGRQSTDTQYF
TGTGCCAGCAGCCAAGGACGACAGAGCACAGATACGCAGTATTTT
>TRBV27|.|TRBJ2-2|.
CASSWARNTGELFF
TGTGCCAGCAGTTGGGCTAGAAACACCGGGGAGCTGTTTTTT
>TRBV7-2|.|TRBJ2-5|.
CASRRTAAETQYF
TGTGCCAGCAGAAGGACTGCCGCGGAGACCCAGTACTTC
>TRBV18|.|TRBJ2-4|.
CASSPPGSGDIQYF
TGTGCCAGCTCACCACCGGGGAGTGGTGACATTCAGTACTTC
>TRBV7-8|.|TRBJ2-7|.
CASSYGGGDTSYEQYF
TGTGCCAGCAGCTACGGGGGCGGGGACACCTCCTACGAGCAGTACTTC
>TRBV4-1|.|TRBJ2-7|TRBD2
CASSPRTSFYEQYF
TGCGCCAGCAGCCCCCGGACTAGTTTCTACGAGCAGTACTTC
>TRBV19|.|TRBJ1-5|.
CASSFTGGSNQPQHF
TGTGCCAGTAGTTTCACAGGAGGGAGCAATCAGCCCCAGCATTTT
>TRBV2|.|TRBJ2-7|TRBD1
CASSMEQGAHYEQYF
TGTGCCAGCAGCATGGAACAGGGGGCCCACTACGAGCAGTACTTC
>TRBV1|.|TRBJ1-6|.
CTSSQDEQESTSKYSPLHF
TGCACCAGCAGCCAAGACGAGCAGGAGTCGACCTCAAAATATTCACCCCTCCACTTT
>TRBV11-2|.|TRBJ2-3|.
CASSDGRTDTQYF
TGTGCCAGCAGTGACGGCCGCACAGATACGCAGTATTTT
>TRBV2|.|TRBJ2-7|TRBD1
CASSPGQGFGGQYF
TGTGCCAGCAGCCCGGGACAGGGATTTGGGGGGCAGTACTTC
>TRBV18|.|TRBJ2-5|.
CASSWADQETQYF
TGTGCCAGCTCATGGGCAGACCAAGAGACCCAGTACTTC
>TRBV6-5|.|TRBJ1-5|.
CASRGLSNQPQHF
TGTGCCAGCAGGGGACTAAGCAATCAGCCCCAGCATTTT
>TRBV7-9|.|TRBJ2-3|TRBD1
CASSLYGTESTDTQYF
TGTGCCAGCAGCTTATATGGGACAGAGAGCACAGATACGCAGTATTTT
>TRBV30|.|TRBJ2-1|.
CAWSVGAVAAYNEQFF
TGTGCCTGGAGCGTAGGAGCTGTAGCGGCCTACAATGAGCAGTTCTTC
>TRBV6-5|.|TRBJ2-5|TRBD1
CASSPQTGSRETQYF
TGTGCCAGCAGTCCCCAGACAGGGTCAAGGGAGACCCAGTACTTC
>TRBV27|.|TRBJ1-5|TRBD1
CASSFSFLQGSNQPQHF
TGTGCCAGCAGTTTTTCCTTTCTACAGGGGAGCAATCAGCCCCAGCATTTT
>TRBV6-4|many|TRBJ1-1|.
CASRPQGWDTEAFF
TGTGCCAGCAGGCCTCAGGGTTGGGACACTGAAGCTTTCTTT
>TRBV29-1|.|TRBJ2-3|.
CSVRELASGTDTQYF
TGCAGCGTGCGAGAGCTAGCGAGCGGCACAGATACGCAGTATTTT
>TRBV2|.|TRBJ1-1|TRBD1
CASSAQQGDTEAFF
TGTGCCAGCAGTGCTCAACAGGGGGACACTGAAGCTTTCTTT